These 30 T cell receptor beta chains came from one sample sequenced in a study of technical replicates of blood from several donors. TCRdb's copy holds only in-frame clones and misses some; the assay was immunoSEQ multiplex PCR. The profile shows about 100,000 clones, approximately 96% of them singletons. What was sequenced was T cells isolated from PBMCs. These receptors all come from a human donor in good health.

The chain employs TRBV6-5 and TRBJ2-3; 8 bases match TRBD1. The CDR3 is 15 amino acids. Losses at the gene ends were 5 bases for V and 4 bases for J; bases not matched to a gene: 8. Germline-derived CDR1 and CDR2 are MNHEY and SVGAGI. The CDR3 loop is CASSKMDRVADTQYF. As DNA, the CDR3 is TGTGCCAGCAGTAAAATGGACAGGGTGGCAGATACGCAGTATTTT.

The chain recombines TRBV4-1 with TRBJ2-1; 9 bases match TRBD2. CDR3 length: 14 residues. The V segment lost 8 bases and the J segment 7 bases; nucleotides outside the gene matches: 9. Germline-derived CDR1 and CDR2 are MGHRA and YSYEKL. CDR3 in DNA: TGCGCCAGCGGACCAGTAGCGGGAGATAATGAGCAGTTCTTC. Translated: CASGPVAGDNEQFF.

V is TRBV15 and J is TRBJ2-7; 11 bases agree with TRBD1. J was trimmed by 6 bases and V by 2 bases; bases with no gene match: 6. This CDR3 contains 15 residues. The germline V gene has CDR1 LNHNV and CDR2 YYDKDF (reference sequence). CDR3 bases: TGTGCCACCAGCAGACACGCCGGGACAGGGGGCGAGCAGTACTTC. Translating it yields CATSRHAGTGGEQYF.

J is TRBJ2-6 and V is TRBV2; TRBD2 is a possible D gene (6 bases). Trimming left V 6 bases short and J 0 bases short, with 18 bases between. Germline V CDR1 and CDR2: SNHLY, FYNNEI. The CDR3 is 18 amino acids. The CDR3 DNA reads TGTGCCAGCAGCCTCGGGAGAGGTTGGGTCTCTGGGGCCAACGTCCTGACTTTC. The encoded protein is CASSLGRGWVSGANVLTF. The full variable domain, with the rest looked up from reference TRBV2 and TRBJ2-6, is EPEVTQTPSHQVTQMGQEVILRCVPISNHLYFYWYRQILGQKVEFLVSFYNNEISEKSEIFDDQFSVERPDGSNFTLKIRSTKLEDSAMYFCASSLGRGWVSGANVLTFGAGSRLTVL.

This chain connects TRBV6-4 to TRBJ2-1; TRBD2 matches 8 bases. The J segment lost 10 bases and the V segment lost 6 bases, leaving 11 bases of the junction unmatched. This CDR3 is built from 14 residues. The germline V gene has CDR1 MRHNA and CDR2 SNTAGT. CDR3: CASSKLAAVSEQFF. In nucleotides, the CDR3 is TGTGCCAGCAGCAAACTAGCGGCGGTATCGGAGCAGTTCTTC.

This clone appeared once. The chain links TRBV7-8 to TRBJ2-7, with D tentatively TRBD2 (6 bases). CDR1 and CDR2 from the germline V gene are SGHVS and FQNEAQ. The CDR3 extends over 16 amino acids. V lost 5 bases and J lost 3, with 20 bases in between. Written as DNA, the CDR3 is TGTGCCAGCAGCCCGAGGTCGGCGGGGCAAGGCTACGAGCAGTACTTC. It is translated as CASSPRSAGQGYEQYF.

The chain carries TRBV5-1 and TRBJ1-2, with 7 bases aligning to TRBD1. This CDR3 spans 13 amino acids. Germline V gene data show CDR1 as SGHRS and CDR2 as YFSETQ. V lost 4 bases to trimming and J lost 8 bases; unmatched junction nucleotides: 8. CDR3 region: CASSLQGPGGYTF. CDR3 nucleotide sequence: TGCGCCAGCAGCCTACAGGGGCCAGGAGGCTACACCTTC.

The chain employs TRBV7-6 and TRBJ2-7, with 12 bases fitting TRBD2. The CDR3 totals 18 residues. CDR1 SGHVS and CDR2 FNYEAQ come from the germline V gene. V gave up 3 bases and J gave up 5 bases; unmatched junction bases: 14. The CDR3 protein is CASSLGDPGTSGSHEQYF. The CDR3 DNA follows: TGTGCCAGCAGCTTGGGGGACCCCGGGACTAGCGGGTCCCACGAGCAGTACTTC.

The chain is built from TRBV7-9 and TRBJ2-5; 12 positions agree with TRBD2. This CDR3 region has 17 residues. CDR1 is SEHNR and CDR2 is FQNEAQ in the germline V gene (reference sequence). The trim removed 7 bases at V and 4 bases at J, leaving 13 bases unmatched. The CDR3 loop is CASTGTSGRIGPETQYF. CDR3 DNA sequence: TGTGCCAGCACAGGGACTAGCGGGCGGATAGGGCCAGAGACCCAGTACTTC.

This clone was counted once. V gene TRBV11-3 combines with J gene TRBJ2-1; 11 bases are shared with TRBD1. This CDR3 contains 14 residues. Germline V gene lookup returns CDR1 SGHNT and CDR2 YENEEA. J lost 7 bases, V lost 4 bases, and 3 bases had no gene match. The CDR3 loop is CASSSGTGGNEQFF. CDR3 DNA sequence: TGTGCCAGCAGCTCCGGGACAGGGGGAAATGAGCAGTTCTTC.

This clone occurred once. The genes are TRBV4-1 and TRBJ2-3; TRBD2 might be the D (6 bases). The length of the CDR3 is 14 residues. The V and J ends lost 2 bases and 4 bases respectively, with 10 bases between them. From germline, CDR1 is MGHRA and CDR2 YSYEKL. In DNA form, the CDR3 reads TGCGCCAGCAGCCAACTGGAGGGTCCAGATACGCAGTATTTT. It is translated as CASSQLEGPDTQYF.

V and J are TRBV6-5 and TRBJ1-4; 7 positions agree with TRBD1. This CDR3 comprises 14 residues. Germline CDR1 and CDR2: MNHEY and SVGAGI. The junction had 4 bases not matched to a gene; V was cut back by 5 bases and J by 4 bases. CDR3 in DNA: TGTGCCAGCAGTCCGACAGGGAGTAATGAAAAACTGTTTTTT. Its translation is CASSPTGSNEKLFF.

V gene TRBV12-2 combines with J gene TRBJ1-5. TRBV12-2 is listed as a pseudogene. This CDR3 region has 15 residues. In DNA, the CDR3 is TGTGCAAGTCGCCCCAGACCGGGTAGCAATCAGCCCCAGCATTTT. Its translation: CASRPRPGSNQPQHF.

The chain couples TRBV6-1 to TRBJ2-1; 10 bases fit TRBD1. The CDR3 consists of 15 residues. Germline CDR1 is MNHNS and CDR2 is SASEGT. Trimming at V came to 7 bases and at J to 12 bases, leaving 15 bases not matched to a gene. The CDR3 loop is CASKLRQGALLVQFF. CDR3 bases: TGTGCCAGCAAGCTTCGACAGGGGGCCCTTCTGGTGCAGTTCTTC.

V is TRBV10-3 and J is TRBJ2-7, with 7 bases fitting TRBD1. Germline loops: CDR1 ENHRY, CDR2 SYGVKD. With 0 bases clipped from V and 6 bases from J, the junction kept 11 bases outside the gene matches. The CDR3 has 16 amino acids. DNA of the CDR3: TGTGCCATCAGTGAGTCGGTCGAGGGGGCGCATCTCGAGCAGTACTTC. It translates to CAISESVEGAHLEQYF.

V gene TRBV25-1 combines with J gene TRBJ2-3; 10 bases are a match to TRBD1. Looked up from germline, CDR1 is MGHDK and CDR2 is SYGVNS. After removal of 5 bases from V and 1 base from J, the junction contained 6 bases not matched to a gene. The CDR3 totals 16 residues. This chain's CDR3 is CASSTDRGKRTDTQYF. As DNA, the CDR3 is TGTGCCAGCAGTACGGACAGGGGGAAACGCACAGATACGCAGTATTTT.

The chain employs TRBV15 and TRBJ1-5; D is ambiguous. Trimming pared 8 bases from V and 2 bases from J, leaving 13 bases between. The V gene's germline CDR1 is LNHNV and CDR2 YYDKDF (reference sequence). The CDR3 has 14 residues. The DNA for the CDR3 is TGTGCCACCGGGGAGGGAATGGGCAATCAGCCCCAGCATTTT. Translating gives CATGEGMGNQPQHF.

The chain recombines TRBV7-9 with TRBJ2-1; 10 nucleotides align to TRBD2. The V gene's germline CDR1 is SEHNR and CDR2 FQNEAQ (reference sequence). The CDR3 has 15 residues. With 4 bases clipped from V and 5 bases from J, the junction kept 5 bases outside the gene matches. The CDR3 region is CASSYTSGTHNEQFF. In nucleotides, the CDR3 is TGTGCCAGCAGCTATACTAGCGGGACCCACAATGAGCAGTTCTTC.

V is TRBV5-5 and J is TRBJ1-6; no clear D. Between the trimmed V and J ends, which lost 2 bases and 7 bases, there was a span of 19 bases. CDR3 size: 17 residues. Germline V gene lookup returns CDR1 SGHKS and CDR2 YYEKEE (reference sequence). The CDR3 protein is CASSFNGRGYSNSPLHF. DNA of the CDR3: TGTGCCAGCAGCTTTAATGGCCGGGGATACTCGAATTCACCCCTCCACTTT.

The chain links TRBV6-5 to TRBJ2-7, with TRBD2 identical over 8 bases. With V trimmed by 2 bases and J by 4 bases, 7 bases remained unmatched. The germline gives CDR1 MNHEY, CDR2 SVGAGI. The CDR3 runs to 15 residues. The CDR3 loop reads CASSYVGLAGYEQYF. CDR3 nucleotides: TGTGCCAGCAGTTACGTCGGTCTAGCGGGTTACGAGCAGTACTTC.

This clone came up a few times. The chain has TRBV29-1 and TRBJ1-1; D uncertain. Between the trimmed V and J ends, which lost 7 bases and 4 bases, there was a span of 13 bases. Germline values: CDR1 SQVTM, CDR2 ANQGSEA. The CDR3 runs 12 residues. CDR3 loop: CSALVGSTEAFF. In DNA, the CDR3 is TGCAGCGCCCTAGTAGGAAGCACTGAAGCTTTCTTT.

This chain links TRBV6-5 with TRBJ2-4, with 9 bases identical to TRBD1. Germline CDR1 reads MNHEY; CDR2 reads SVGAGI. Trimming at V came to 0 bases and at J to 5 bases, leaving 2 bases not matched to a gene. This CDR3 comprises 15 residues. CDR3 sequence reads: CASSYSWDRENIQYF. CDR3 in DNA: TGTGCCAGCAGTTACTCTTGGGACAGGGAAAACATTCAGTACTTC.

The DNA for the CDR3 is TGTGCCAGCAGTGTGGAGTTAGGCAATGAGCAGTTCTTC. This encodes CASSVELGNEQFF. V gene TRBV2 combines with J gene TRBJ2-1; D is unclear. The CDR3 contains 13 residues. Trimming removed 4 bases at V and 6 bases at J, with 10 bases between. The germline V gene encodes CDR1 SNHLY and CDR2 FYNNEI.

The gene calls are TRBV4-1 and TRBJ1-5; TRBD1 aligns across 7 bases. This CDR3 region has 17 residues. With V trimmed by 0 bases and J by 7 bases, 12 bases remained unmatched. The germline V gene has CDR1 MGHRA and CDR2 YSYEKL. The CDR3 DNA sequence: TGCGCCAGCAGCCAAGATCCGGGTCAGACAGGGCACCAGCCCCAGCATTTT. Translation: CASSQDPGQTGHQPQHF.

The V call is TRBV2, the J call TRBJ2-1; TRBD2 agrees at 8 bases. There are 15 residues in the CDR3. The trim removed 6 bases at V and 0 bases at J, leaving 4 bases unmatched. Germline CDR1 reads SNHLY; CDR2 reads FYNNEI. CDR3 protein: CASRAGTSSYNEQFF. The CDR3 DNA is TGTGCCAGCAGAGCCGGGACTAGCTCCTACAATGAGCAGTTCTTC.

The chain uses TRBV9 and TRBJ2-3; 9 bases map to TRBD2. Germline V gene lookup returns CDR1 SGDLS and CDR2 YYNGEE. V trimming: 5 bases; J trimming: 6 bases; junction bases outside the gene matches: 13. The CDR3 loop spans 16 amino acids. CDR3 protein: CASRDIAGAIGDTQYF. Written as DNA, the CDR3 is TGTGCCAGCAGGGACATAGCGGGGGCAATCGGGGATACGCAGTATTTT.

The chain links TRBV11-2 to TRBJ2-1, with 10 nucleotides matching TRBD2. J gave up 0 bases and V 5 bases, and 4 bases lay outside the gene matches. Germline V CDR1 and CDR2: SGHAT, FQNNGV. CDR3 size: 16 residues. The CDR3 region is CASSAASGSSYNEQFF. DNA for the CDR3: TGTGCCAGCAGCGCCGCTAGCGGGAGCTCCTACAATGAGCAGTTCTTC.

The chain couples TRBV6-6 to TRBJ1-2; D is ambiguous. Germline-derived CDR1 and CDR2 are MNHNY and SVGAGI (reference sequence). Trimming stripped 2 bases from V and 7 bases from J, with 11 bases between. This CDR3 comprises 13 residues. The DNA of the CDR3 is TGTGCCAGCAGTTACCTTAGGGCGGGTGGCTACACCTTC. Encoded protein: CASSYLRAGGYTF.

The V gene is TRBV11-2, the J gene TRBJ1-1, with a possible D match to TRBD1 (5 bases). CDR1 and CDR2 (germline): SGHAT, FQNNGV. V was cut by 5 bases and J by 0 bases, with 10 bases left in between. This CDR3 is 14 amino acids long. The CDR3 loop is CASSPGPMNTEAFF. As DNA, the CDR3 is TGTGCCAGCAGCCCAGGGCCGATGAACACTGAAGCTTTCTTT.

This chain uses TRBV5-1 with TRBJ2-7; 10 bases line up with TRBD1. The CDR3 runs to 14 residues. Germline V gene sequence: CDR1 SGHRS, CDR2 YFSETQ. After removal of 1 base from V and 5 bases from J, the junction contained 3 bases not matched to a gene. The CDR3 nucleotides read TGCGCCAGCAGCTTGCTAGGGACAGGGGACGAGCAGTACTTC. It codes for CASSLLGTGDEQYF.